The present entry profiles one T cell receptor beta chain with its context. The source of the sample is a study of T cell changes during pregnancy in multiple sclerosis. CDR3 size: 11 residues. Germline V lookup: CDR1 GTSNPN, CDR2 SVGIG (reference sequence). Deletions cut 7 bases from V and 4 bases from J, with 10 bases between. TCRdb keeps only in-frame clones here, not all; method: immunoSEQ multiplex PCR. The data hold under 70,000 clones, with roughly nine tenths observed a single time. Sequencing used CD4+ T cells from peripheral blood mononuclear cells, obtained after pregnancy. The rearrangement uses TRBV30 and TRBJ1-2; the D is unclear. The receptor's source is a female donor in good health, enrolled as a control in a pregnancy study. In nucleotides, the CDR3 is TGTGCCTATTCTCCTTTCTATGGCTACACCTTC. Amino acid sequence: CAYSPFYGYTF.